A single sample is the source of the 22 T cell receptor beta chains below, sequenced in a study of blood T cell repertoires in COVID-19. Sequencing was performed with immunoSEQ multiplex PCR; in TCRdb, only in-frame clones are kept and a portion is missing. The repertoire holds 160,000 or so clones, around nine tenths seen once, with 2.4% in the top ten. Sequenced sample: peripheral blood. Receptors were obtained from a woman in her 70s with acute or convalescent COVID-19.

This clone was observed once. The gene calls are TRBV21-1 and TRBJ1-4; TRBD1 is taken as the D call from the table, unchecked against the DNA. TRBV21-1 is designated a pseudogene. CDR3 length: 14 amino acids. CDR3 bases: TGTGCCAGCCCCAAACATGCAACTAATGAAAAACTGTTTTTT. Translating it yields CASPKHATNEKLFF.

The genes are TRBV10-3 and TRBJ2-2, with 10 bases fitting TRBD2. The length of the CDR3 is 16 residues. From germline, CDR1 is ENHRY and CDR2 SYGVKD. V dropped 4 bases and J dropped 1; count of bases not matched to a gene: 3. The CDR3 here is CAISGLAGGNTGELFF. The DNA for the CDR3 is TGTGCCATCAGTGGTTTAGCGGGGGGGAACACCGGGGAGCTGTTTTTT.

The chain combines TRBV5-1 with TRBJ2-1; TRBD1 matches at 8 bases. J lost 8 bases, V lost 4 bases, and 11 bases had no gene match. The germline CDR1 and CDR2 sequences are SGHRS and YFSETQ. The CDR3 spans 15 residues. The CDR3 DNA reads TGCGCCAGCAGCATCGGGACAGGCCCAGGTTATGAGCAGTTCTTC. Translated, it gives CASSIGTGPGYEQFF.

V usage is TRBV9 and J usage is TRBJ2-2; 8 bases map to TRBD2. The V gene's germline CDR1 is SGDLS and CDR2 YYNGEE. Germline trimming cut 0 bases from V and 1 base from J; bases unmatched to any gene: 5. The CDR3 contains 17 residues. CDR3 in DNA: TGTGCCAGCAGCGTAGTAGGGAGCGGGGGGAACACCGGGGAGCTGTTTTTT. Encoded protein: CASSVVGSGGNTGELFF.

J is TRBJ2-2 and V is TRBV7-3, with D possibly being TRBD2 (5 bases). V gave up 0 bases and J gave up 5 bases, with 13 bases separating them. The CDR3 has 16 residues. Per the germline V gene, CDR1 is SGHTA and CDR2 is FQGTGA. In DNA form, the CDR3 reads TGTGCCAGCAGCTTAACGCCGGGATTGGAAACCGGGGAGCTGTTTTTT. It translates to CASSLTPGLETGELFF.

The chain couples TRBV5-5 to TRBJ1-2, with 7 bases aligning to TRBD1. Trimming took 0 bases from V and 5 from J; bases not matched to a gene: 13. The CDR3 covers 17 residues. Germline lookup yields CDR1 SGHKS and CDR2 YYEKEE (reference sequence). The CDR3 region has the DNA TGTGCCAGCAGCTTGGGAATCGCGCGACAGGGCGAGTATGGCTACACCTTC. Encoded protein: CASSLGIARQGEYGYTF.

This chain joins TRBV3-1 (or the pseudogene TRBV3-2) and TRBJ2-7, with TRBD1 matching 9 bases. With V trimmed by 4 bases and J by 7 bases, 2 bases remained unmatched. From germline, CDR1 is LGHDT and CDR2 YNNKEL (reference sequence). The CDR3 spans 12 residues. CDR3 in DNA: TGTGCCAGCAGCCTTGGACAGGGGGAGCAGTACGTC. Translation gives CASSLGQGEQYV.

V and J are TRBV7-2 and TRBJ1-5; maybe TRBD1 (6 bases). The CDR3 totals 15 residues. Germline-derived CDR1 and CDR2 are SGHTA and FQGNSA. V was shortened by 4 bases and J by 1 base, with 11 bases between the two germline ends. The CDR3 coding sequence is TGTGCCAGCAGCTCTACGGACAGAAGCAATCAGCCCCAGCATTTT. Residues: CASSSTDRSNQPQHF.

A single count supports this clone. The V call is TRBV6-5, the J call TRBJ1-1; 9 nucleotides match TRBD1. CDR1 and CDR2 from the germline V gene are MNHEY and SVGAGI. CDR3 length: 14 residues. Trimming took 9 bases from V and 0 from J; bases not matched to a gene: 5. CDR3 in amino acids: CASQQGAMNTEAFF. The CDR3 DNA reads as TGTGCCAGTCAACAGGGGGCCATGAACACTGAAGCTTTCTTT.

CDR3 loop: CASSERQGVYEQYV. The CDR3 DNA sequence: TGTGCCAGCAGTGAACGACAGGGGGTCTACGAGCAGTACGTC. The chain combines TRBV6-1 with TRBJ2-7; 9 bases are shared with TRBD1. V was clipped by 2 bases and J by 3 bases; unmatched bases: 2. Germline CDR1 and CDR2: MNHNS and SASEGT. This CDR3 comprises 14 residues.

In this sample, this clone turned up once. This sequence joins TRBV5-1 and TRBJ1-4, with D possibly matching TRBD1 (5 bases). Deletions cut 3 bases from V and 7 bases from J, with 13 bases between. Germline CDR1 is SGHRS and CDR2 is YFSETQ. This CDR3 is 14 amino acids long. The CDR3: CASSSQGGGEKLFF. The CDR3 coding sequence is TGCGCCAGCAGCTCGCAGGGAGGAGGTGAAAAACTGTTTTTT.

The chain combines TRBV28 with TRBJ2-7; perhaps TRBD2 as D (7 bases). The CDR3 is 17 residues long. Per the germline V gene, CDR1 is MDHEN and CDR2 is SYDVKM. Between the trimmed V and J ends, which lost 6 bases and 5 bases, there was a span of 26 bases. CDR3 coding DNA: TGTGCCAGCAGCACCCCTCGGGGGCGGGGGCCCTCTGACGAGCAGTACGTC. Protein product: CASSTPRGRGPSDEQYV.

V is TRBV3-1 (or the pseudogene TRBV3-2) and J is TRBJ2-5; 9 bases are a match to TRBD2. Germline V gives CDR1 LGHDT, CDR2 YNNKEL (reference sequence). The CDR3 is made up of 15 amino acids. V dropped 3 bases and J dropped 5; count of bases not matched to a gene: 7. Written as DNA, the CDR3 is TGTGCCAGCAGCCAGACTAGCGGATCGCGGGAGACCCAGTACTTC. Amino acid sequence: CASSQTSGSRETQYF.

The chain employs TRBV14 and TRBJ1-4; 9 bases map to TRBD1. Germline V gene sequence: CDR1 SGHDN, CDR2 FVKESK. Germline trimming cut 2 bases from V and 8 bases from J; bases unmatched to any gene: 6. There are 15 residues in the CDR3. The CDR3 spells CASSQNRGPSEKLFF. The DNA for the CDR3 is TGTGCCAGCAGCCAAAACAGGGGGCCGAGCGAAAAACTGTTTTTT.

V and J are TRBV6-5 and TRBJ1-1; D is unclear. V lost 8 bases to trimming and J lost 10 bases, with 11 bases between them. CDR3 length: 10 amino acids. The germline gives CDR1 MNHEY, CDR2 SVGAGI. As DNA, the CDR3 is TGTGCCAGCGGGTCGAGGGCAGCTTTCTTT. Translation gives CASGSRAAFF.

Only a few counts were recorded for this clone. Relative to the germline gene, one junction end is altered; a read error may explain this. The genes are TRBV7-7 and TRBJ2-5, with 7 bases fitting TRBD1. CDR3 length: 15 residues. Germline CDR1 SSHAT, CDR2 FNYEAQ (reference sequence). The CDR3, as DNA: TGTGCTAGCAGTCCGACCCCGAACAGGGGAGAGACCCAGTACTTC. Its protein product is CASSPTPNRGETQYF.

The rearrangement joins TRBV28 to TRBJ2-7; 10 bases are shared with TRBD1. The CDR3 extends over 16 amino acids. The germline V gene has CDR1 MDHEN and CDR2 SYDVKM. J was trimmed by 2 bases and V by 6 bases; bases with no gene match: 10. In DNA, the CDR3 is TGTGCCAGCAGCTCGCCCGGGACAGGGGTCCCCTACGAGCAGTACGTC. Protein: CASSSPGTGVPYEQYV.

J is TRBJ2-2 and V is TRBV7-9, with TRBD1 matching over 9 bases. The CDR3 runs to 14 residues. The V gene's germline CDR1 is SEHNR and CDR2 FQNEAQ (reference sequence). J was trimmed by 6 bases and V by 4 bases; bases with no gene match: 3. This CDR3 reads CASSSDRGAGELFF. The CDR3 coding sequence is TGTGCCAGCAGCTCGGACAGGGGCGCCGGGGAGCTGTTTTTT.

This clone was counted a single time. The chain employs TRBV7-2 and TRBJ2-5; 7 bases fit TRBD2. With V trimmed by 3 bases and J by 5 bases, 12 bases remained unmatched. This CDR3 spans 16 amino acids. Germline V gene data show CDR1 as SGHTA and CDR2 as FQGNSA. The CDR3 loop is CASSLLPSGVGETQYF. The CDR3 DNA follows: TGTGCCAGCAGCTTGCTTCCCAGCGGGGTGGGGGAGACCCAGTACTTC.

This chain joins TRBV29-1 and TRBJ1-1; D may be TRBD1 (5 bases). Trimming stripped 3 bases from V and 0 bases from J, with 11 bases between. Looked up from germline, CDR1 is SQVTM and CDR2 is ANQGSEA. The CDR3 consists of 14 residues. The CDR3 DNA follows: TGCAGCGTTGAGGAGGGGAACATGAACACTGAAGCTTTCTTT. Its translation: CSVEEGNMNTEAFF.

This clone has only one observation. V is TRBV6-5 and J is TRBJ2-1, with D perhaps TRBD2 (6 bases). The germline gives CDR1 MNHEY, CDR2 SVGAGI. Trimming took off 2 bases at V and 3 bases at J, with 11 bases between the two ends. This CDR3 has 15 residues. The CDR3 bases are TGTGCCAGCAGTTACGGCCCGGGGGACTACAATGAGCAGTTCTTC. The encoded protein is CASSYGPGDYNEQFF.

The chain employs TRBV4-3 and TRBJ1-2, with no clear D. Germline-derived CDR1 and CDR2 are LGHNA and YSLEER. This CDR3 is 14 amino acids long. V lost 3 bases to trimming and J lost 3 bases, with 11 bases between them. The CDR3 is CASSQGGWDYGYTF. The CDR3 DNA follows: TGCGCCAGCAGCCAGGGAGGGTGGGACTATGGCTACACCTTC.